The T cell receptor beta chain under discussion was sequenced for a study of blood T cells in healthy people across ages. The authors ran a second PCR of roughly 6 to 12 cycles using a sample-barcoded 5' primer and a J-beta primer mix. One entry per CDR3 protein, called by TCRdb with MiXCR from the 5' RACE reads. The sample holds 1.4 million to 1.5 million distinct CDR3 sequences, approximately 38% seen once. This CDR3 has 14 amino acids. Germline CDR1 reads MNHEY; CDR2 reads SMNVEV (reference sequence). J gave up 10 bases and V 6 bases, and 5 bases lay outside the gene matches. The sequencing sample was made of blood. The sequence derives from a woman between 18 and 29 years old in good health. The V call is TRBV27, the J call TRBJ1-6, with TRBD1 identical over 11 bases. CDR3 DNA sequence: TGTGCCAGCAGGCGGACAGGGGGCGGATCACCCCTCCACTTT. Its protein product is CASRRTGGGSPLHF.